The text below deals with one T cell receptor beta chain. Its antigen is as yet unknown. Clones were sequenced by immunoSEQ multiplex PCR, and TCRdb holds only the in-frame ones, with some missing. The profile shows some 34,000 clones, around 92% of them singletons. V lost 0 bases, J lost 0 bases, and 10 bases lay in between. CDR1 SGHNT and CDR2 YYREEE come from the germline V gene (reference sequence). This CDR3 has 15 residues. This sample was included in a study of chemoradiotherapy in HPV16-positive cancers. Notes on the study in general: HPV-specific T cells were functionally defined from only a couple of HPV16-positive patients. Non-HPV-specific T cells did not expand in tumors during treatment, whereas candidate HPV-specific clones and E7-related motifs did. HPV-responsive T-cell expansion during chemoradiotherapy was linked to improved recurrence-free survival in HPV16-positive patients.

Repertoires were sampled repeatedly during chemoradiotherapy. The material sequenced was blood, taken from a patient who underwent chemoradiotherapy. This TCR came from a human donor with HPV-associated anogenital cancer. The chain is built from TRBV5-4 and TRBJ2-7; unclear D gene. CDR3 protein: CASSLGISSSYEQYF. CDR3 coding DNA: TGTGCCAGCAGCTTGGGTATCAGCAGCTCCTACGAGCAGTACTTC.